The rows below give T cell receptor beta chains drawn from one sample of a study of cytomegalovirus exposure and HLA in healthy donors. The repertoire was sequenced with immunoSEQ multiplex PCR; TCRdb's copy has only in-frame clones and lacks some. The data contain fewer than 200,000 clones, 85% of them singletons. Input material: PBMCs. The receptor source for this set is a man between 18 and 29 years old in good health and CMV-seropositive. CDR3s include the opening cysteine and the closing phenylalanine or tryptophan. A D gene is named only where the DNA matches it firmly. Where a row states a size, it is once, few, many or the class of an expanded clone; other rows omit it.

size,D,J,V,length,DNA,CDR3
.,.,TRBJ2-3,TRBV5-5,14,TGTGCCAGCAGCTTTAGCCTCCTCTCAGATACGCAGTATTTT,CASSFSLLSDTQYF
.,.,TRBJ2-7,TRBV7-7,15,TGTGCCAGCAGCTTTCCCGGACAGCCCACCTACGAGCAGTACTTC,CASSFPGQPTYEQYF
.,.,TRBJ1-1,TRBV28,11,TGTGCCAGCGGGGGGTTCACTGAAGCTTTCTTT,CASGGFTEAFF
few,.,TRBJ2-7,TRBV7-9,14,TGTGCCAGCAGCTTCGACACGTCCTCCTACGAGCAGTACTTC,CASSFDTSSYEQYF
.,.,TRBJ2-7,TRBV10-3,17,TGTGCCATCAGTGGCCCCTTTGACGACCCGACACACTACGAGCAGTACTTC,CAISGPFDDPTHYEQYF
.,TRBD1,TRBJ2-7,TRBV6-5,16,TGTGCCAGCAGTTACACCCGGGACAGGGGATCCTACGAGCAGTACTTC,CASSYTRDRGSYEQYF
.,TRBD1,TRBJ1-2,TRBV7-9,15,TGTGCCAGCAGCTACACGGGACAGGGAGGCTATGGCTACACCTTC,CASSYTGQGGYGYTF
.,.,TRBJ1-1,TRBV28,14,TGTGCCAGCAGTTCCCCAGGGGAGGGCACTGAAGCTTTCTTT,CASSSPGEGTEAFF
.,.,TRBJ1-2,TRBV30,14,TGTGCCAACCTAGGGGACACCGATAACTATGGCTACACCTTC,CANLGDTDNYGYTF
.,.,TRBJ2-1,TRBV7-3,13,TGTGCCAGCAGCTTGGGGCAGGTCAATGAGCAGTTCTTC,CASSLGQVNEQFF
.,.,TRBJ2-5,TRBV5-1,12,TGCGCCAGCAGCTTGGGAAGCGGTCGCACCCACTTC,CASSLGSGRTHF
.,.,TRBJ2-5,TRBV6-5,16,TGTGCCAGCAGTTATTTTGGCGGGACGACTCAAGAGACCCAGTACTTC,CASSYFGGTTQETQYF
.,TRBD1,TRBJ2-5,TRBV6-1,15,TGTGCCAGCAGTTCCCCCGGGACAGGGACAGAGACCCAGTACTTC,CASSSPGTGTETQYF
.,TRBD1,TRBJ1-5,TRBV28,17,TGTGCCAGCAGTTCCCCCCGGGACAGGCGGCCCAATCAGCCCCAGCATTTT,CASSSPRDRRPNQPQHF
few,TRBD2,TRBJ2-3,TRBV7-9,16,TGTGCCAGCAGCTTAGCCGGGGGGGGAGGCACAGATACGCAGTATTTT,CASSLAGGGGTDTQYF
.,.,TRBJ2-7,TRBV10-1,13,TGCGCCAGCAGGTCAGACACAGGGCCCGAGCAGTACTTC,CASRSDTGPEQYF
once,TRBD2,TRBJ2-1,TRBV18,16,TGTGCCAGCTCATTCGTGGGACTAGCGGGGTGGAATGAGCAGTTCTTC,CASSFVGLAGWNEQFF
.,.,TRBJ2-1,TRBV19,18,TGTGCCAGTAGTGCTCCGGGCCACTCCTACCTGAGGGACAATGAGCAGTTCTTC,CASSAPGHSYLRDNEQFF
.,.,TRBJ1-5,TRBV7-2,14,TGTGCCAGCAGCTTAGTGGAGGGGACGCAGCCCCAGCATTTT,CASSLVEGTQPQHF
few,TRBD1,TRBJ1-2,TRBV4-1,16,TGCGCCAGCAGCCAAAGCGAAACCGGGACAGGCTATGGCTACACCTTC,CASSQSETGTGYGYTF
.,.,TRBJ2-5,TRBV20-1,10,TGCAGTGCCTTTACCGGGACCCAGTACTTC,CSAFTGTQYF
.,.,TRBJ1-1,TRBV5-4,14,TGTGCCAGCAGCTTGCGGGGGGCGAACACTGAAGCTTTCTTT,CASSLRGANTEAFF
.,.,TRBJ1-4,TRBV30,12,TGTGCCTGGAGCGACGCGGGGGAAAAACTGTTTTTT,CAWSDAGEKLFF
.,TRBD1,TRBJ2-1,TRBV2,15,TGTGCCAGCAGTGAAGAGTGGACAGGGGGTAACGAGCAGTTCTTC,CASSEEWTGGNEQFF
.,.,TRBJ1-3,TRBV10-3,13,TGTGCCTCATGGGGGGATTCTGGAAACACCATATATTTT,CASWGDSGNTIYF
.,.,TRBJ2-5,TRBV2,16,TGTGCCAGCAGTGAAGCAGGCGGACTCAATGAAGAGACCCAGTACTTC,CASSEAGGLNEETQYF
.,TRBD2,TRBJ2-7,TRBV9,15,TGTGCCAGCAGCGTAGAGTCTAGCGGGGCCTACGAGCAGTACTTC,CASSVESSGAYEQYF
.,TRBD1,TRBJ1-2,TRBV6-5,13,TGTGCCAGCAGTGACAGGGAGAAATATGGCTACACCTTC,CASSDREKYGYTF
.,.,TRBJ1-1,TRBV13,15,TGTGCCAGCAGCGCCTACAGGGATTGGGCCACTGAAGCTTTCTTT,CASSAYRDWATEAFF
.,TRBD1,TRBJ2-1,TRBV7-6,15,TGTGCCAGCAGCTTAGGACAGGGACAGACCAATGAGCAGTTCTTC,CASSLGQGQTNEQFF
.,TRBD1,TRBJ2-3,TRBV5-6,14,TGTGCCAGCAGCCAGGACAGGCTGGGAGATACGCAGTATTTT,CASSQDRLGDTQYF
.,TRBD1,TRBJ1-2,TRBV30,13,TGTGCCTGGAGTCCGGGGACAGGGTCCTTCTACACCTTC,CAWSPGTGSFYTF
.,TRBD2,TRBJ2-1,TRBV7-6,15,TGTGCCAGCAGCTTAGCGGGAGGGAACTACAATGAGCAGTTCTTC,CASSLAGGNYNEQFF
once,TRBD2,TRBJ2-3,TRBV6-1,16,TGTGCCAGCAGTGAGGGGGCTAGCGGGGTCACAGATACGCAGTATTTT,CASSEGASGVTDTQYF
.,.,TRBJ2-5,TRBV7-2,15,TGTGCCAGCAGCGCCGGACTAGTAGGGGGGGTGGCCCAGTACTTC,CASSAGLVGGVAQYF
.,.,TRBJ2-7,TRBV10-1,13,TGCGCCAGCAGTGATCCCGGAGCGGACGAGCAGTACTTC,CASSDPGADEQYF
.,TRBD1,TRBJ1-3,TRBV7-9,16,TGTGCCAGCAGCTTAACGGACAGGGGCTCCGGAAACACCATATATTTT,CASSLTDRGSGNTIYF
once,.,TRBJ1-1,TRBV7-2,16,TGTGCCAGCAGCTTAGGGCGAGGGGGTGTGAACACTGAAGCTTTCTTT,CASSLGRGGVNTEAFF
.,.,TRBJ2-7,TRBV5-6,14,TGTGCCAGCAGCTTGGGGACTTATTCCTACGAGCAGTACTTC,CASSLGTYSYEQYF
.,.,TRBJ1-2,TRBV30,13,TGTGCCTGGAGTGGTTTGCGGAACTATGGCTACACCTTC,CAWSGLRNYGYTF
.,TRBD2,TRBJ2-7,TRBV28,11,TGTGCCAGCCTCGGGGGGTACGAGCAGTACTTC,CASLGGYEQYF
.,.,TRBJ1-1,TRBV18,18,TGTGCCAGCTCACTCCGGGCCGCGGGGGGCGAGGTGAGAACTGAAGCTTTCTTT,CASSLRAAGGEVRTEAFF
.,TRBD2,TRBJ2-1,TRBV18,14,TGTGCCAGCTCACCGACTAGCGGGAAGGATGAGCAGTTCTTC,CASSPTSGKDEQFF
.,.,TRBJ2-7,TRBV6-6,11,TGTGCCACGTATTTCAGCTACGAGCAGTACTTC,CATYFSYEQYF
.,.,TRBJ2-5,TRBV27,13,TGTGCCAGCAGTTTTATTCGAGGAGAGACCCAGTACTTC,CASSFIRGETQYF
.,TRBD1,TRBJ1-2,TRBV28,15,TGTGCCAGCAGGTCGACAGGGGTGGGGGGGTATGGCTACACCTTC,CASRSTGVGGYGYTF
.,TRBD1,TRBJ1-5,TRBV27,13,TGTGCCAGCCGGACAGGGAGGAATCAGCCCCAGCATTTT,CASRTGRNQPQHF